The entry below gives a single T cell receptor beta chain sequence along with its context. Antigen: not known. The data stem from a study of cytomegalovirus exposure and HLA in healthy donors. The overall study: It was reported in a later analysis that the 120 or so validation repertoires used the same platform as the approximately 690 first-cohort repertoires. Study outcomes and limitations: Specificity for CMV antigens was confirmed in vitro for three of the CMV-associated chains. Usually a TCR sequence was rare, but some public TCRs were found in many donors.

This CDR3 spans 13 amino acids. CDR1 is WSHSY, CDR2 SAAADI, per germline. V gave up 8 bases and J gave up 10 bases, with 15 bases separating them. Clones were read by immunoSEQ multiplex PCR, and TCRdb kept only the in-frame ones, dropping some. Among approximately 270,000 clones listed, around 85% were seen once. The donors were members of the validation cohort, which comprised 120 subjects and was separate from the first cohort of around 700 subjects. Sequenced: PBMCs. The J gene is TRBJ1-6, the V gene TRBV10-2; D might be TRBD1 (5 bases). The TCR comes from a woman between 18 and 30 years old in good health and CMV-seronegative. Written as DNA, the CDR3 is TGCGCCAGCCGGGGGGGGGACGGGTCACCCCTCCACTTT. This encodes CASRGGDGSPLHF.